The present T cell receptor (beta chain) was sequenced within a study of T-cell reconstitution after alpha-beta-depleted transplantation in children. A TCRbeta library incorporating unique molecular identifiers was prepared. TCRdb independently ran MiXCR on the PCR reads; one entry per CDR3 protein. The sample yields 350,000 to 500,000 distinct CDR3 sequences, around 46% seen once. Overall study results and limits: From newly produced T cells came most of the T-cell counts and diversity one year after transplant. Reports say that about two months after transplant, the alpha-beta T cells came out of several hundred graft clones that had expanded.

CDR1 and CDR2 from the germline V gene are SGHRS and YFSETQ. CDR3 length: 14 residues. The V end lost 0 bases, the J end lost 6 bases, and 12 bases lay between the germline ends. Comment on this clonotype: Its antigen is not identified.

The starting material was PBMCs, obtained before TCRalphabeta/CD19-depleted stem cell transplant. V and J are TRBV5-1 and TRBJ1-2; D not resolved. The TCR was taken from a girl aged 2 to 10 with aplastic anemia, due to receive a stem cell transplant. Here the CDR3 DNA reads TGCGCCAGCAGCTTGGACAGTTGGGAGAATGGCTACACCTTC. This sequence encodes CASSLDSWENGYTF.